These T cell receptor beta chains were read from a single sample in a study of T cells in Graves' hyperthyroidism and ophthalmopathy. TCRdb redid the calling of the multiplex PCR reads with MiXCR, one entry per CDR3 protein. The sample lists about 250,000 distinct CDR3 sequences, 24% occurring once. Sequenced: blood. These receptors all stem from a woman aged 40 to 55 with Graves' ophthalmopathy. CDR3s include the opening cysteine and the closing phenylalanine or tryptophan. The D gene is left open where the match is weak. Rows may omit the clone size; those that give it use once, few, many or a size class.

j_gene: TRBJ1-1
abundance: many
d_gene: .
v_gene: TRBV11-2
len: 12
CDR3nt: TGTGCCAGCAGCGTTGGGACAACGGAAGCTTTCTTT
CDR3aa: CASSVGTTEAFF

j_gene: TRBJ2-4
abundance: many
d_gene: .
v_gene: TRBV29-1
len: 13
CDR3nt: TGCAGCGTGCTCAGGGTAGGAAAAAACATTCAGTACTTC
CDR3aa: CSVLRVGKNIQYF

j_gene: TRBJ1-1
abundance: many
d_gene: TRBD1
v_gene: TRBV12-3/TRBV12-4
len: 13
CDR3nt: TGTGCCAGCAGTTTGGACAGGTTCACTGAAGCTTTCTTT
CDR3aa: CASSLDRFTEAFF

j_gene: TRBJ2-2
abundance: few
d_gene: .
v_gene: TRBV29-1
len: 12
CDR3nt: TGCAGCGTTGAAAATGGCCCCGGGGAGCTGTTTTTT
CDR3aa: CSVENGPGELFF

j_gene: TRBJ2-2
abundance: many
d_gene: .
v_gene: TRBV9
len: 13
CDR3nt: TGTGCCAGCAGCGTAGAGGCGGCCGGGGAGCTGTTTTTT
CDR3aa: CASSVEAAGELFF

j_gene: TRBJ2-7
abundance: many
d_gene: .
v_gene: TRBV6-5
len: 14
CDR3nt: TGTGCCAGCACCGTGGACAGCGGGGTTTACGAGCAGTACTTC
CDR3aa: CASTVDSGVYEQYF

j_gene: TRBJ1-5
abundance: many
d_gene: .
v_gene: TRBV12-3/TRBV12-4
len: 15
CDR3nt: TGTGCCAGCAGTCTCCGCAGGGGTTCGGATCAGCCCCAGCATTTT
CDR3aa: CASSLRRGSDQPQHF

j_gene: TRBJ2-7
abundance: many
d_gene: .
v_gene: TRBV6-5
len: 14
CDR3nt: TGTGCCAGCAGGAGGGGACAAGGCCTTTTCGAGCAGTACTTC
CDR3aa: CASRRGQGLFEQYF

j_gene: TRBJ2-2
abundance: many
d_gene: TRBD2
v_gene: TRBV3-1
len: 15
CDR3nt: TGTGCCAGCAGCCAATGGACTAGCGGTTCCGGGGAGCTGTTTTTT
CDR3aa: CASSQWTSGSGELFF

j_gene: TRBJ2-4
abundance: many
d_gene: .
v_gene: TRBV7-2
len: 15
CDR3nt: TGTGCCAGCACCACTCAAATACTAGCCAAAAACATTCAGTACTTC
CDR3aa: CASTTQILAKNIQYF

j_gene: TRBJ1-1
abundance: many
d_gene: .
v_gene: TRBV5-6
len: 12
CDR3nt: TGTGCCAGCAGCTTGGTTACAGGGGAAGCTTTCTTT
CDR3aa: CASSLVTGEAFF

j_gene: TRBJ2-7
abundance: many
d_gene: TRBD2
v_gene: TRBV20-1
len: 10
CDR3nt: TGCAGTACTCGGGGGGTTCAGACGTACTTC
CDR3aa: CSTRGVQTYF

j_gene: TRBJ2-2
abundance: many
d_gene: .
v_gene: TRBV15
len: 16
CDR3nt: TGTGCCACCAGCAGGGAAGGACATACGAACACCGGGGAGCTGTTTTTT
CDR3aa: CATSREGHTNTGELFF

j_gene: TRBJ1-1
abundance: many
d_gene: .
v_gene: TRBV5-6
len: 11
CDR3nt: TGTGCCAGCAGCTTGTTTAGTGAAGCTTTCTTT
CDR3aa: CASSLFSEAFF

j_gene: TRBJ2-5
abundance: .
d_gene: TRBD2
v_gene: TRBV28
len: 13
CDR3nt: TGCCCAACTAGCGGGAGCCCCCAAGAGACCCAGTACTTC
CDR3aa: CPTSGSPQETQYF

j_gene: TRBJ2-5
abundance: .
d_gene: TRBD2
v_gene: TRBV29-1
len: 14
CDR3nt: TGCAGCGCCTGGAGCGGGGCAGTTCAAGAGACCCAGTACTTC
CDR3aa: CSAWSGAVQETQYF

j_gene: TRBJ2-2
abundance: few
d_gene: TRBD2
v_gene: TRBV19
len: 15
CDR3nt: TGTGCCAGTATTGGGCGGGAGGTGTACACCGGGGAGCTGTTTTTT
CDR3aa: CASIGREVYTGELFF

j_gene: TRBJ1-6
abundance: many
d_gene: .
v_gene: TRBV25-1
len: 13
CDR3nt: TGTGCCAGCAGTGAATTTGGGGATTCACCCCTCCACTTT
CDR3aa: CASSEFGDSPLHF

j_gene: TRBJ2-5
abundance: many
d_gene: .
v_gene: TRBV6-1
len: 14
CDR3nt: TGTGCCAGCAGTGACGGGATAGGAGCAGAGACCCAGTACTTC
CDR3aa: CASSDGIGAETQYF

j_gene: TRBJ1-5
abundance: .
d_gene: TRBD1
v_gene: TRBV28
len: 14
CDR3nt: TGTGCCAGCAGGGCCGACAGGGAGGGTTCGTCCCAGCATTTT
CDR3aa: CASRADREGSSQHF

j_gene: TRBJ2-7
abundance: many
d_gene: TRBD2
v_gene: TRBV2
len: 18
CDR3nt: TGTGCCAGCAGTGAAGGGTTGCTAGCGGGACCTCATTCCTACGAGCAGTACTTC
CDR3aa: CASSEGLLAGPHSYEQYF

j_gene: TRBJ1-1
abundance: few
d_gene: .
v_gene: TRBV29-1
len: 14
CDR3nt: TGCAGCGTTGGGATTAGACTGATAAACACTGAAGCTTTCTTT
CDR3aa: CSVGIRLINTEAFF

j_gene: TRBJ1-1
abundance: many
d_gene: .
v_gene: TRBV28
len: 12
CDR3nt: TGTGCCAGCAGTTTAGGGAGGGGTGAAGCTTTCTTT
CDR3aa: CASSLGRGEAFF

j_gene: TRBJ2-7
abundance: few
d_gene: .
v_gene: TRBV6-5
len: 15
CDR3nt: TGTGCCAGCAGTTACTCACTAGGATTAAACTACGAGCAGTACTTC
CDR3aa: CASSYSLGLNYEQYF

j_gene: TRBJ1-1
abundance: many
d_gene: TRBD1
v_gene: TRBV7-9
len: 12
CDR3nt: TGTGCCAGCAGCGGACAGGGTATGGAAGCTTTCTTT
CDR3aa: CASSGQGMEAFF

j_gene: TRBJ2-7
abundance: many
d_gene: .
v_gene: TRBV5-1
len: 14
CDR3nt: TGCGCCAGCAGCTTGGACGGGATGAGATACGAGCAGTACTTC
CDR3aa: CASSLDGMRYEQYF

j_gene: TRBJ1-6
abundance: many
d_gene: TRBD1
v_gene: TRBV6-1
len: 13
CDR3nt: TGTGCCAGCAGACAGGGGGAATATTCACCCCTCCACTTT
CDR3aa: CASRQGEYSPLHF

j_gene: TRBJ2-2
abundance: .
d_gene: .
v_gene: TRBV11-2
len: 16
CDR3nt: TGTGCCAGCAGCTTAGTTGGTAGCCTGCGGGGTGGGGAGCTGTTTTTT
CDR3aa: CASSLVGSLRGGELFF

j_gene: TRBJ2-2
abundance: many
d_gene: .
v_gene: TRBV29-1
len: 14
CDR3nt: TGCAGCGTTCGGGGGACCGCGAACACCGGGGAGCTGTTTTTT
CDR3aa: CSVRGTANTGELFF

j_gene: TRBJ1-2
abundance: many
d_gene: TRBD1
v_gene: TRBV11-2
len: 14
CDR3nt: TGTGCCAGCAGCCCTGACAGGGCTAACTATGGCTACACCTTC
CDR3aa: CASSPDRANYGYTF

j_gene: TRBJ1-2
abundance: many
d_gene: TRBD1
v_gene: TRBV12-3/TRBV12-4
len: 13
CDR3nt: TGTGCCAGCAGTCCAGGGACAGTCTATGGCTACACCTTC
CDR3aa: CASSPGTVYGYTF

j_gene: TRBJ2-5
abundance: .
d_gene: TRBD1
v_gene: TRBV5-1
len: 16
CDR3nt: TGCGCCAGCAGCCTTCGTACGGGACAGGGAGAAGAGACCCTGTACTTC
CDR3aa: CASSLRTGQGEETLYF

j_gene: TRBJ2-7
abundance: .
d_gene: TRBD1
v_gene: TRBV6-5
len: 15
CDR3nt: TGTGCCAGCAGTTACGTCCGGGACAGGGGTTACGAGCAGTACTTC
CDR3aa: CASSYVRDRGYEQYF

j_gene: TRBJ2-7
abundance: many
d_gene: .
v_gene: TRBV20-1
len: 15
CDR3nt: TGCAGTGCTAGAGATTCGGGGGACTCCCCGGGAGAGCAGTACTTC
CDR3aa: CSARDSGDSPGEQYF

j_gene: TRBJ2-5
abundance: many
d_gene: .
v_gene: TRBV7-8
len: 13
CDR3nt: TGTGCCAGCAGACCACCCGGTACGGTGACCCAGTACTTC
CDR3aa: CASRPPGTVTQYF

j_gene: TRBJ2-7
abundance: many
d_gene: .
v_gene: TRBV28
len: 15
CDR3nt: TGTGCCAGCAGTTTTCGGTCTAGCCCTAACCGGGAGCAGTACTTC
CDR3aa: CASSFRSSPNREQYF

j_gene: TRBJ2-7
abundance: many
d_gene: .
v_gene: TRBV7-8
len: 15
CDR3nt: TGTGCCAGCAGCCCCTTTCGGGTGCTCTCCTACGAGCAGTACTTC
CDR3aa: CASSPFRVLSYEQYF

j_gene: TRBJ2-2
abundance: many
d_gene: .
v_gene: TRBV27
len: 14
CDR3nt: TGTGCCAGCAGTTATAGGGGGAACACCGGGGAGCTGTTTTTT
CDR3aa: CASSYRGNTGELFF

j_gene: TRBJ2-7
abundance: many
d_gene: .
v_gene: TRBV6-2/TRBV6-3
len: 12
CDR3nt: TGTGCCGCTAGGACTTTCTCCTACGAGCAGTACTTC
CDR3aa: CAARTFSYEQYF

j_gene: TRBJ2-7
abundance: .
d_gene: .
v_gene: TRBV24-1
len: 13
CDR3nt: TGTGCCACCAGTGATCCGAAAGGGAGCGAGCAGTACTTC
CDR3aa: CATSDPKGSEQYF

j_gene: TRBJ2-4
abundance: many
d_gene: TRBD1
v_gene: TRBV29-1
len: 16
CDR3nt: TGCAGCGTTGAAGGACGTGGGACAGGGGAGAAAAACATTCAGTACTTC
CDR3aa: CSVEGRGTGEKNIQYF

j_gene: TRBJ2-5
abundance: once
d_gene: .
v_gene: TRBV28
len: 15
CDR3nt: TGTGCCAGCAGTACCTCGCGGGGGACACAAGAGACCCAGTACTTC
CDR3aa: CASSTSRGTQETQYF

j_gene: TRBJ1-1
abundance: many
d_gene: .
v_gene: TRBV7-8
len: 13
CDR3nt: TGTGCCAGCAGCTTAAGGCGCCCTAACCCGGGGGTCTTT
CDR3aa: CASSLRRPNPGVF

j_gene: TRBJ1-1
abundance: .
d_gene: .
v_gene: TRBV20-1
len: 13
CDR3nt: TGCAGTGCTAGCGGGACCGCGAACACTGAAGCTTTCTTT
CDR3aa: CSASGTANTEAFF

j_gene: TRBJ1-1
abundance: many
d_gene: .
v_gene: TRBV27
len: 16
CDR3nt: TGTGCCAGCAGTTTAAGGGCAGGTTACATGAACACTGAAGCTTTCTTT
CDR3aa: CASSLRAGYMNTEAFF

j_gene: TRBJ2-7
abundance: many
d_gene: .
v_gene: TRBV6-1
len: 16
CDR3nt: TGTGCCAGCAGCTCTTGGTTCTATCCGGACCACTACGAGCAGTACTTC
CDR3aa: CASSSWFYPDHYEQYF